The clone carrying this TCR beta chain showed up many times. This record comes from a study of regulatory T cells in long-lasting Graves disease. Trimming removed 8 bases from V and 2 bases from J, with 27 bases in between. CDR3 size: 18 residues. CDR1 is SGHTA, CDR2 FQGNSA, per germline. As for time point: newly diagnosed GD, antithyroid drugs for less than 3 months. RNA extracted from PBMCs served as the sequencing template. Patients came from an endocrinology department in Xi'an, China. Library construction for TCR beta used iRepertoire HTBI primers and Arm-PCR of CDR3 regions. TCRdb redid the calling of the multiplex PCR reads with MiXCR, one entry per CDR3 protein. The table lists more than 350,000 distinct CDR3 sequences, more than 13% of them singletons. The sample was also linked to a second study, of T cells in Graves' hyperthyroidism and ophthalmopathy. As that study records: HTBI primers were employed in a first-round RT-PCR of the TCR CDR3. Most expanded thyroid clonotypes above 0.001 recurred in blood. By a 13 V-J model, ophthalmopathy was set apart from stable hyperthyroidism.

The gene calls are TRBV7-2 and TRBJ1-2; TRBD1 is a possible D gene (5 bases). The clonotype was recovered from a woman aged 25 to 39 with Graves disease. This specimen was peripheral blood mononuclear cells (PBMCs), taken at new diagnosis, from a patient treated with antithyroid drugs. The CDR3 reads CASWGMGDQSELNYGYTF. The CDR3 nucleotides read TGTGCCAGCTGGGGGATGGGGGACCAAAGTGAATTAAACTATGGCTACACCTTC. The full variable domain, its missing parts supplied by reference TRBV7-2 and TRBJ1-2, is GAGVSQSPSNKVTEKGKDVELRCDPISGHTALYWYRQSLGQGLEFLIYFQGNSAPDKSGLPSDRFSAERTGGSVSTLTIQRTQQEDSAVYLCASWGMGDQSELNYGYTFGSGTRLTVV.